These 17 T cell receptor beta chains share one sample of origin, sequenced in a study of regulatory T cells in long-lasting Graves disease (dated by TCRdb to about 2021). To prepare the library, multiplex PCR was applied. TCRdb names Illumina HiSeq 4000 as the instrument used. iRepertoire HTBI primers and Arm-PCR amplification of CDR3 regions were used to construct TCR beta libraries. TCRdb ran its own pipeline on the public reads, namely fastp trimming at Q25 and MiXCR clone calling, and kept in-frame beta chains. Each CDR3 protein gets just one entry, which takes the most common genes and DNA from the rows behind it. This sample holds some 600,000 distinct CDR3 sequences; about 16% were observed only once. 12% of the sample rests with the top ten. The time point label corresponds to: newly diagnosed GD, antithyroid drugs for less than 3 months. For both TCR sequencing and RNA sequencing, RNA was extracted from PBMCs in TRIzol.

This sample was shared with a second study, whose subject was T cells in Graves' hyperthyroidism and ophthalmopathy.

Sequencing used peripheral blood mononuclear cells (PBMCs), obtained at new diagnosis, from a patient treated with antithyroid drugs. Receptors originate from a man aged 18 to 35 with Graves disease. Donor details come from another sample of the same person, matched by shared clones.

This clonotype was found many times. The chain uses TRBV12-3 or TRBV12-4 and TRBJ2-7, with a weak D call TRBD1 (5 bases). The CDR3 consists of 15 residues. V dropped 7 bases and J dropped 3 bases, with 19 bases sitting between them. The CDR3 DNA sequence: TGTGCCAGCACCCTGATGCAGGGTCGGAACTACGAGCAGTACTTC. It yields the protein CASTLMQGRNYEQYF.

In its sample, this clonotype was seen many times. The V gene is TRBV5-1, the J gene TRBJ1-2; 9 nucleotides agree with TRBD1. The CDR3 contains 15 residues. J was trimmed by 7 bases and V by 4 bases; bases with no gene match: 11. CDR1 is SGHRS and CDR2 is YFSETQ in the germline V gene. CDR3 nucleotide sequence: TGCGCCAGCAGCACGGGACAGGGTTCGATCGGTGGCTACACCTTC. Its translation: CASSTGQGSIGGYTF.

This chain joins TRBV6-2 or TRBV6-3 and TRBJ1-2, with 10 nucleotides matching TRBD1. CDR1 is MNHEY, CDR2 SVGEGT, per germline. V gave up 8 bases and J gave up 7 bases; unmatched junction bases: 4. This CDR3 region has 12 residues. The CDR3 DNA reads as TGTGCCAGCTTCCGGGACAGGGGTGGCTACACCTTC. It specifies CASFRDRGGYTF.

This clonotype has a count of ten or more. The chain carries TRBV12-3 or TRBV12-4 and TRBJ2-7; D might be TRBD2 (5 bases). The germline V and J ends were trimmed by 5 bases and 4 bases, with 12 bases remaining between them. CDR3 length equals 13 residues. The CDR3 nucleotides read TGTGCCAGCAGTCCCCACCCGGGGTACGAGCAGTACTTC. Protein product: CASSPHPGYEQYF.

The chain carries TRBV4-1 and TRBJ1-6, with unresolved D. This CDR3 is 18 amino acids long. Germline CDR1 and CDR2: MGHRA and YSYEKL. V was clipped by 1 base and J by 8 bases, with 21 bases between them. This chain's CDR3 is CASSQVVARPGFDSPLHF. In nucleotides, the CDR3 is TGCGCCAGCAGCCAAGTGGTAGCTAGGCCGGGGTTCGATTCACCCCTCCACTTT.

This chain joins TRBV20-1 and TRBJ1-4, with TRBD1 matching over 12 bases. The CDR3 length is 18 residues. J gave up 4 bases and V 4 bases, and 13 bases lay outside the gene matches. CDR1 is DFQATT and CDR2 is SNEGSKA in the germline V gene (reference sequence). CDR3 residues: CSAKDPWDRGHGNEKLFF. The CDR3, as DNA: TGCAGTGCTAAGGACCCTTGGGACAGGGGGCACGGTAATGAAAAACTGTTTTTT.

This clonotype was found many times. The gene calls are TRBV13 and TRBJ2-7; the D gene could be TRBD1 or TRBD2 (5 bases each). From germline, CDR1 is PRHDT and CDR2 FYEKMQ (reference sequence). This CDR3 has 14 residues. V lost 6 bases, J lost 1 base, and 13 bases lay in between. DNA of the CDR3: TGTGCCAGCAGGCGACGGGACGGTTCCTACGAGCAGTACTTC. Protein sequence: CASRRRDGSYEQYF.

This clonotype was counted ten times or more. The rearrangement uses TRBV11-2 and TRBJ2-5; weak D call: TRBD1 (6 bases). The germline gives CDR1 SGHAT, CDR2 FQNNGV. The CDR3 runs to 13 residues. V was shortened by 4 bases and J by 5 bases, with 11 bases between the two germline ends. The CDR3 DNA reads as TGTGCCAGCAGCTCGAAGGGGGTTGAGACCCAGTACTTC. This gives the protein CASSSKGVETQYF. Combining the CDR3 with reference TRBV11-2 and TRBJ2-5 gives the whole variable domain EAGVAQSPRYKIIEKRQSVAFWCNPISGHATLYWYQQILGQGPKLLIQFQNNGVVDDSQLPKDRFSAERLKGVDSTLKIQPAKLEDSAVYLCASSSKGVETQYFGPGTRLLVL.

This clonotype was picked up many times. V gene TRBV27 combines with J gene TRBJ1-1, with TRBD1 matching over 7 bases. V lost 8 bases and J lost 0; bases outside the gene matches: 9. This CDR3 region has 15 residues. From germline, CDR1 is MNHEY and CDR2 SMNVEV (reference sequence). CDR3 in DNA: TGTGCCAGCTGGGGACAGAGACTAATGAACACTGAAGCTTTCTTT. Protein sequence: CASWGQRLMNTEAFF.

This clonotype has a count of ten or more. V and J are TRBV27 and TRBJ2-1; 9 bases are shared with TRBD2. The junction had 4 bases not matched to a gene; V was cut back by 2 bases and J by 8 bases. The CDR3 is 14 residues long. The germline V gene has CDR1 MNHEY and CDR2 SMNVEV (reference sequence). The CDR3, as DNA: TGTGCCAGCAGTTTAGCGGGAGGGTGGGATGAGCAGTTCTTC. Its translation is CASSLAGGWDEQFF.

This clonotype has just a few counts. The J gene is TRBJ2-1, the V gene TRBV5-6; D may be TRBD2 (6 bases). V was pared by 4 bases and J by 8 bases, with 13 bases between. Germline CDR1 SGHDT, CDR2 YYEEEE. The CDR3 sequence is 13 residues long. The CDR3 loop is CASSTGGYDEQFF. DNA for the CDR3: TGTGCCAGCAGCACCGGGGGATACGATGAGCAGTTCTTC.

The table lists this clonotype with a few counts. CDR3 DNA: TGTGCCAGCAGTCAGGACAGGGGGCGGGACACTGAAGCTTTCTTT. This sequence encodes CASSQDRGRDTEAFF. The gene calls are TRBV6-2 or TRBV6-3 and TRBJ1-1, with 11 positions matching TRBD1. J was trimmed by 3 bases and V by 5 bases; bases with no gene match: 5. CDR1 is MNHEY and CDR2 is SVGEGT in the germline V gene. This CDR3 contains 15 residues.

This clonotype occurred a few times. This chain joins TRBV7-3 and TRBJ2-1; no reliable D call. Germline loops: CDR1 SGHTA, CDR2 FQGTGA. Trimming took off 0 bases at V and 5 bases at J, with 11 bases between the two ends. The CDR3 contains 15 residues. The CDR3 nucleotides read TGTGCCAGCAGCTTAACAGGCGGATATAACAATGAGCAGTTCTTC. Amino acid sequence: CASSLTGGYNNEQFF.

Remarks on this clonotype: A much bigger clone sits one base away, suggesting this may be a read error. V is TRBV6-2 or TRBV6-3 and J is TRBJ2-7; D not certain. This CDR3 comprises 13 residues. V was trimmed by 5 bases and J by 7 bases, leaving 15 bases between them. Germline V lookup: CDR1 MNHEY, CDR2 SVGEGT. The CDR3 sequence is CASSELSGYEQYF. As DNA, the CDR3 is TGTGCCAGCAGTGAGTTGAGTGGTTATGAGCAGTACTTC.

The V call is TRBV20-1, the J call TRBJ1-5, with a weak D call TRBD1 (6 bases). Trimming cost V 5 bases and J 7 bases, with 21 bases left between them. Germline-derived CDR1 and CDR2 are DFQATT and SNEGSKA (reference sequence). The CDR3 covers 15 residues. The CDR3 DNA sequence: TGCAGTGCTTTTGGGGGAGGCAGGGGAGACCAGCCCCAGCATTTT. It codes for CSAFGGGRGDQPQHF.

The table lists this clonotype with a few counts. The gene calls are TRBV2 and TRBJ1-1; D is uncertain. The CDR3 sequence is 11 residues long. The germline V and J ends were trimmed by 5 bases and 8 bases, with 9 bases remaining between them. CDR1 SNHLY and CDR2 FYNNEI come from the germline V gene. The CDR3 spells CASSRTEEAFF. CDR3 coding DNA: TGTGCCAGCAGTCGGACTGAGGAAGCTTTCTTT.

This clonotype was picked up many times. The chain recombines TRBV20-1 with TRBJ2-1; weak D call: TRBD2 (6 bases). Trimming pared 5 bases from V and 4 bases from J, leaving 21 bases between. The CDR3 loop spans 16 amino acids. CDR1 and CDR2 from the germline V gene are DFQATT and SNEGSKA (reference sequence). The CDR3: CSALEVSGGTYNEQFF. In DNA form, the CDR3 reads TGCAGTGCTCTAGAGGTGTCGGGCGGGACGTACAATGAGCAGTTCTTC.